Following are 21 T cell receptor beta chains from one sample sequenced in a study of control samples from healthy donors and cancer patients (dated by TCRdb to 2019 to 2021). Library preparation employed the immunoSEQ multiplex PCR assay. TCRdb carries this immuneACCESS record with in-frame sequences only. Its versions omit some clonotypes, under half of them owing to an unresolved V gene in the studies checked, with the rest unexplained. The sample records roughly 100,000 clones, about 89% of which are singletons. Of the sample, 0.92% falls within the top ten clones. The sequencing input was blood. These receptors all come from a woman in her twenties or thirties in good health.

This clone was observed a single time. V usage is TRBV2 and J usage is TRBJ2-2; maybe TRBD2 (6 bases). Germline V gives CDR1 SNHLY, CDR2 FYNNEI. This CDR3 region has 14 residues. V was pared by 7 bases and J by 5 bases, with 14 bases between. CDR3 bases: TGTGCCAGCATGGCCGGGAGAGGTACCGGGGAGCTGTTTTTT. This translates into CASMAGRGTGELFF.

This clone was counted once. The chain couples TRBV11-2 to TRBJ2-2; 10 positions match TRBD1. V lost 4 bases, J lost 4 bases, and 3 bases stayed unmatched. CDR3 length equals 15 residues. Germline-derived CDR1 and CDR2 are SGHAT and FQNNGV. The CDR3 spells CASSSGTGVTGELFF. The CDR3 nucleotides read TGTGCCAGCAGCTCCGGGACAGGGGTCACCGGGGAGCTGTTTTTT.

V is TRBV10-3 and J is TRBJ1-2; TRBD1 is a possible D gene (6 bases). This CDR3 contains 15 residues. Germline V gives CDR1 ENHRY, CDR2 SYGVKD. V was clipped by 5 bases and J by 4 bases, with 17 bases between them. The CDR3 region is CAISTQGGAIYGYTF. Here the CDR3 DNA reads TGTGCCATCAGTACCCAAGGGGGGGCTATCTATGGCTACACCTTC.

CDR3 residues: CASSFQAVQGYYGYTF. The CDR3 DNA reads TGTGCCAGCAGCTTCCAGGCGGTCCAGGGGTACTATGGCTACACCTTC. The chain joins TRBV13 to TRBJ1-2; perhaps TRBD1 as D (6 bases). Deletions cut 3 bases from V and 3 bases from J, with 17 bases between. The germline V gene encodes CDR1 PRHDT and CDR2 FYEKMQ (reference sequence). The CDR3 spans 16 residues.

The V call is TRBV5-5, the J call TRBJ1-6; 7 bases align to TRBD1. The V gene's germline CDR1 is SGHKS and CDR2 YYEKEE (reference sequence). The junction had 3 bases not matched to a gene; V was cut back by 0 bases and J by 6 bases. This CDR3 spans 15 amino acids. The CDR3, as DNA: TGTGCCAGCAGCTTGGGGGGACAGCCTAATTCACCCCTCCACTTT. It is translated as CASSLGGQPNSPLHF.

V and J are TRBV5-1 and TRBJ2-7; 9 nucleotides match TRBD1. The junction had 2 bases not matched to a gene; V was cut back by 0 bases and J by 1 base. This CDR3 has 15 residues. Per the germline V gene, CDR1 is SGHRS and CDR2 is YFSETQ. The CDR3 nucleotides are TGCGCCAGCAGCTTGGAGGGGACAGGGTCCTACGAGCAGTACTTC. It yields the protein CASSLEGTGSYEQYF.

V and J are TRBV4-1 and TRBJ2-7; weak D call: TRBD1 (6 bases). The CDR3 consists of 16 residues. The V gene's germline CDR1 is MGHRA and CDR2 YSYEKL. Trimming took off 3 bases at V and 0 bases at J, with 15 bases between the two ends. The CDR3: CASSHPRTASSYEQYF. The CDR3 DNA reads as TGCGCCAGCAGCCATCCCCGGACAGCTAGCTCCTACGAGCAGTACTTC.

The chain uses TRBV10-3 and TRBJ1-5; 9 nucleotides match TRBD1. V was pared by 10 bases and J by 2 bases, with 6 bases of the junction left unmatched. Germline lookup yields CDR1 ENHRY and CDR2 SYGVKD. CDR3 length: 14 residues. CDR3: CATGTGGGNQPQHF. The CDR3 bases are TGTGCCACCGGAACAGGGGGCGGCAATCAGCCCCAGCATTTT.

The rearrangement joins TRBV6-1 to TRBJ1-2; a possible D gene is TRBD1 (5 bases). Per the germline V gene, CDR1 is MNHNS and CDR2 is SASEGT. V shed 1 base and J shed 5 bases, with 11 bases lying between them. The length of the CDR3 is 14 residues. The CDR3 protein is CASSEEGRGYGYTF. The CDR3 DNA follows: TGTGCCAGCAGTGAAGAGGGCCGGGGGTATGGCTACACCTTC.

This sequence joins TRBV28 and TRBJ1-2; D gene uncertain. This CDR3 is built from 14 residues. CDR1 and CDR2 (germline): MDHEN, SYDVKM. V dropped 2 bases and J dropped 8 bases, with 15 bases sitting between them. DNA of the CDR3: TGTGCCAGCAGTTTAGGTGGGATGGAAGGAGGCTACACCTTC. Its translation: CASSLGGMEGGYTF.

CDR3: CASSLSGTHNSPLHF. CDR3 sequence (DNA): TGTGCCAGCAGCTTAAGCGGGACCCATAATTCACCCCTCCACTTT. The V and J genes are TRBV7-9 and TRBJ1-6; tentative D call: TRBD1 (5 bases). Between the trimmed V and J ends, which lost 2 bases and 5 bases, there was a span of 10 bases. The CDR3 contains 15 residues. Germline CDR1 reads SEHNR; CDR2 reads FQNEAQ (reference sequence).

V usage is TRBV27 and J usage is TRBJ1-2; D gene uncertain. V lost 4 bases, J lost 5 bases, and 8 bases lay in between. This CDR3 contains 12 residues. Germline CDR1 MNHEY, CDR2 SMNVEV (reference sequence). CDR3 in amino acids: CASSSRHYGYTF. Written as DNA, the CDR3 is TGTGCCAGCAGTTCCCGACATTATGGCTACACCTTC.

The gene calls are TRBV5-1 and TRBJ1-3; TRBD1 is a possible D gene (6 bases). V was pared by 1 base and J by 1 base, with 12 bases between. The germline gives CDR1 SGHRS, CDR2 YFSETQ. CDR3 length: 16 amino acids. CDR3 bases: TGCGCCAGCAGCTTGAGCCCCAGGGGATCTGGAAACACCATATATTTT. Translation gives CASSLSPRGSGNTIYF.

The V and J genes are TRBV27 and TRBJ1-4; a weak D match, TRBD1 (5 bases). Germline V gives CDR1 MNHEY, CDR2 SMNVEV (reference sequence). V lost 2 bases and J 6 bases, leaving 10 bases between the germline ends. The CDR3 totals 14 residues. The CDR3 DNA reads TGTGCCAGCAGTTTACAGGGACCCGATGAAAAACTGTTTTTT. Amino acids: CASSLQGPDEKLFF.

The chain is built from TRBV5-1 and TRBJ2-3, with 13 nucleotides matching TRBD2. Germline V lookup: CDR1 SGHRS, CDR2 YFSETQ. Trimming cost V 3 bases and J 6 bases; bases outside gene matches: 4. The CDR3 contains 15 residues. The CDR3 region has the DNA TGCGCCAGCAGCTCGGGACTAGCGGGATCGGATACGCAGTATTTT. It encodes CASSSGLAGSDTQYF.

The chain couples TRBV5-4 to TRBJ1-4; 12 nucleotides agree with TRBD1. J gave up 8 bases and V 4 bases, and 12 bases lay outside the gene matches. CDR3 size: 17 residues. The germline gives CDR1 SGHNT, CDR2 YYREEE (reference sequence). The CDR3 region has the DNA TGTGCCAGCAGCGCTGGGGGACAGGGGGCGTCGGGAGAAAAACTGTTTTTT. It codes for CASSAGGQGASGEKLFF.

CDR3 sequence: CASSDGGTGGNEQFF. For the CDR3, the DNA is TGTGCCAGCAGTGATGGGGGAACAGGGGGAAATGAGCAGTTCTTC. The V call is TRBV25-1, the J call TRBJ2-1; 8 nucleotides line up with TRBD1. Germline assignment: CDR1 MGHDK and CDR2 SYGVNS. This CDR3 region has 15 residues. V lost 3 bases, J lost 7 bases, and 8 bases stayed unmatched.

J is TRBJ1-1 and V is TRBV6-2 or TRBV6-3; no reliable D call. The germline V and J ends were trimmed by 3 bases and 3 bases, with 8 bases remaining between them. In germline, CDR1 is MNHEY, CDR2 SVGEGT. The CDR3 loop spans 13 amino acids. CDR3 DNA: TGTGCCAGCAGTTATGGTACCGACACTGAAGCTTTCTTT. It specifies CASSYGTDTEAFF.

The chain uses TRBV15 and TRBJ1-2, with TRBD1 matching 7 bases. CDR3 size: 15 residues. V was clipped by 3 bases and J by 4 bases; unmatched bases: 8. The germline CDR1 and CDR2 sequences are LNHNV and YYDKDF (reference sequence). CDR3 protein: CATSSRDSSGYGYTF. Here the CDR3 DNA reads TGTGCCACCAGCAGCCGGGACAGTTCCGGCTATGGCTACACCTTC.

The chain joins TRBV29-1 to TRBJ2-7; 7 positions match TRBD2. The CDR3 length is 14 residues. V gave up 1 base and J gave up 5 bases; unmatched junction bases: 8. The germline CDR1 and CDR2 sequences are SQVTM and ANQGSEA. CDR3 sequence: CSVEAGGGVHEQYF. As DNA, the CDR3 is TGCAGCGTTGAAGCGGGGGGAGGGGTCCACGAGCAGTACTTC.

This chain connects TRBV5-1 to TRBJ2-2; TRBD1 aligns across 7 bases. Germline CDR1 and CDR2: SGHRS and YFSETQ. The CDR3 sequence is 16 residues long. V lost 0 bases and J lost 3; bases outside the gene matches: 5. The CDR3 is CASSLETGPYTGELFF. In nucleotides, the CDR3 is TGCGCCAGCAGCTTGGAGACAGGGCCGTACACCGGGGAGCTGTTTTTT.